Included here is one TCR beta chain sequence, with context. Seattle patients were enrolled during active infection and followed longitudinally. The V segment lost 5 bases and the J segment 4 bases; nucleotides outside the gene matches: 8. Germline CDR1 is SGHAT and CDR2 is FQNNGV. CDR3 length: 15 amino acids. The sample belongs to a study of blood T cell repertoires in COVID-19. About the study: The study drew acute and convalescent COVID-19 samples from the United States, Italy and Spain. PBMCs, B-cell-depleted T cells, or T cells were the source of the cDNA or gDNA that made up the material.

Authors' processing steps: Counts of nucleated cells, estimated from reference gene primer amplification, were obtained. TCRdb's table, derived via immunoSEQ multiplex PCR, lists solely in-frame clones and lacks some. V, J and clone size reflect that table, while D and trimming were determined from the DNA. The sample lists 250,000 to 350,000 clones, 91% occurring once. V gene TRBV11-2 combines with J gene TRBJ1-3; 7 bases agree with TRBD1. The sequenced sample was peripheral blood. This clonotype originated in a woman in her 30s with COVID-19, enrolled during active disease. The CDR3 coding sequence is TGTGCCAGCAGCCTAGGGGGCGCGAAGGGAAACACCATATATTTT. It specifies CASSLGGAKGNTIYF.